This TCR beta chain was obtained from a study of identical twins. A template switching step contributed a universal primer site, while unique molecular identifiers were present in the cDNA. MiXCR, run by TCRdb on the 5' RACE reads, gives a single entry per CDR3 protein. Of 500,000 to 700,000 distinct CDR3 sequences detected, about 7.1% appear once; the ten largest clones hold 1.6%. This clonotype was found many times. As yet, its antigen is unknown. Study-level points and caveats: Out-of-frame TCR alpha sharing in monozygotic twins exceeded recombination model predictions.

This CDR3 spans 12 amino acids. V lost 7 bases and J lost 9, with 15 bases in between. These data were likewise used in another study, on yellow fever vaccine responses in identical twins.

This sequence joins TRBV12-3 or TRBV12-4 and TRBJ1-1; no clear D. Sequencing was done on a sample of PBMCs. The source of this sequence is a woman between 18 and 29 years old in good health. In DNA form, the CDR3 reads TGTGCCAGCACCCCAGCCGGGTCCCAAGCTTTCTTT. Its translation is CASTPAGSQAFF.